The 30 T cell receptor beta chains presented below share a single source sample, sequenced in a study of blood T cell repertoires in COVID-19. The assay was immunoSEQ multiplex PCR, and TCRdb's table has in-frame clones only and misses some. The table includes around 60,000 clones, approximately 82% detected once. Sequenced material: peripheral blood. These receptors were obtained from a woman aged 80 or over with acute or convalescent COVID-19.

This clone is a singleton in its sample. CDR3 sequence reads: CASSVDQGISYEQYF. CDR3 DNA: TGTGCCAGCAGCGTAGACCAGGGCATATCCTACGAGCAGTACTTC. The chain uses TRBV9 and TRBJ2-7, with D possibly matching TRBD1 (5 bases). There are 15 residues in the CDR3. V lost 0 bases and J 1 base, leaving 11 bases between the germline ends. CDR1 is SGDLS, CDR2 YYNGEE, per germline.

The chain uses TRBV7-8 and TRBJ2-4, with 9 bases aligning to TRBD2. The germline V gene encodes CDR1 SGHVS and CDR2 FQNEAQ. V shed 2 bases and J 0 bases; nucleotides not matched to a gene: 5. The CDR3 covers 17 residues. The CDR3 loop is CASSLTAGGLAKNIQYF. The CDR3, as DNA: TGTGCCAGCAGCTTAACAGCGGGAGGTCTAGCCAAAAACATTCAGTACTTC.

The chain joins TRBV28 to TRBJ1-4; tentative D call: TRBD1 (5 bases). Per germline, CDR1 MDHEN and CDR2 SYDVKM. This CDR3 region has 15 residues. V was cut by 8 bases and J by 0 bases, with 13 bases left in between. Here the CDR3 reads CASQGASATNEKLFF. The CDR3 bases are TGTGCCAGCCAAGGGGCCAGTGCAACTAATGAAAAACTGTTTTTT.

J is TRBJ1-5 and V is TRBV7-2, with D possibly matching TRBD1 (6 bases). Trimming removed 6 bases from V and 9 bases from J, with 15 bases in between. Germline assignment: CDR1 SGHTA and CDR2 FQGNSA. This CDR3 has 13 amino acids. The CDR3: CASSWDTGRPQHF. The CDR3 coding sequence is TGTGCCAGCAGTTGGGACACTGGGAGGCCCCAGCATTTT.

This clone was observed a single time. The J gene is TRBJ1-5, the V gene TRBV6-6; 8 positions match TRBD1. The germline V gene encodes CDR1 MNHNY and CDR2 SVGAGI (reference sequence). V trimming: 6 bases; J trimming: 3 bases; junction bases outside the gene matches: 7. The CDR3 is made up of 15 amino acids. The CDR3 DNA sequence: TGTGCCAGCAGCCTTCCGGGACAGGTCAATCAGCCCCAGCATTTT. It translates to CASSLPGQVNQPQHF.

The V and J genes are TRBV7-8 and TRBJ2-6; unclear D gene. CDR1 is SGHVS and CDR2 is FQNEAQ in the germline V gene. The CDR3 runs 14 residues. The ends were cut back, 1 base at V and 3 bases at J, with 4 bases in the middle. As DNA, the CDR3 is TGTGCCAGCAGCTTAGGCGGTGGGGCCAACGTCCTGACTTTC. It yields the protein CASSLGGGANVLTF.

This chain links TRBV11-1 with TRBJ1-4; TRBD1 matches 7 bases. Germline values: CDR1 SGHAT, CDR2 FQDESV (reference sequence). This CDR3 spans 13 amino acids. The trim removed 5 bases at V and 6 bases at J, leaving 3 bases unmatched. The CDR3 DNA reads TGTGCCAGCAGCCGCGACAGGGATGAAAAACTGTTTTTT. Amino acid sequence: CASSRDRDEKLFF.

The gene calls are TRBV4-2 and TRBJ1-2; TRBD1 is a possible D gene (6 bases). The CDR3 runs to 16 residues. The germline V gene encodes CDR1 LGHNA and CDR2 YNFKEQ. The V end lost 0 bases, the J end lost 3 bases, and 14 bases lay between the germline ends. The CDR3 loop is CASSQEMGGRDYGYTF. CDR3 coding DNA: TGTGCCAGCAGCCAAGAGATGGGGGGGCGCGACTATGGCTACACCTTC.

The chain is built from TRBV5-1 and TRBJ2-7; no firm D call. This CDR3 is built from 14 residues. The V end was cut by 0 bases, the J end by 3 bases, with 10 bases between. Germline V CDR1 and CDR2: SGHRS, YFSETQ. In DNA, the CDR3 is TGCGCCAGCAGCTTGGACAGAATAAACTACGAGCAGTACTTC. Translated: CASSLDRINYEQYF.

This sequence joins TRBV3-1 (or the pseudogene TRBV3-2) and TRBJ2-3; D is unresolved. The CDR3 spans 14 residues. Between the trimmed V and J ends, which lost 2 bases and 5 bases, there was a span of 11 bases. Looked up from germline, CDR1 is LGHDT and CDR2 is YNNKEL (reference sequence). Here the CDR3 reads CASSQSPSRDTQYF. The CDR3 DNA reads as TGTGCCAGCAGCCAAAGTCCTTCTAGAGATACGCAGTATTTT.

The V and J genes are TRBV18 and TRBJ1-1; tentative D call: TRBD1 (5 bases). Germline CDR1 reads KGHSH; CDR2 reads LQKENI. The CDR3 is 13 amino acids. V was cut by 6 bases and J by 4 bases, with 12 bases left in between. CDR3 in amino acids: CASSPGGTTEAFF. In DNA form, the CDR3 reads TGTGCCAGCTCCCCCGGGGGGACCACTGAAGCTTTCTTT.

This chain uses TRBV20-1 with TRBJ2-5; D not certain. The CDR3 is 15 residues long. Trimming took off 3 bases at V and 5 bases at J, with 19 bases between the two ends. Germline values: CDR1 DFQATT, CDR2 SNEGSKA (reference sequence). The CDR3 loop reads CSASTGNYLPETQYF. CDR3 in DNA: TGCAGTGCTAGTACTGGTAACTACCTACCGGAGACCCAGTACTTC.

This clone was seen a single time. CDR3 amino acids: CASSGELPQRYGYTF. The CDR3 nucleotides are TGTGCCAGCTCAGGGGAATTGCCGCAGCGCTATGGCTACACCTTC. The rearrangement uses TRBV7-8 and TRBJ1-2; TRBD1 might be the D (6 bases). CDR3 length: 15 amino acids. Trimming removed 8 bases from V and 4 bases from J, with 20 bases in between. Germline lookup yields CDR1 SGHVS and CDR2 FQNEAQ.

The chain links TRBV24-1 to TRBJ2-1; 16 nucleotides agree with TRBD2. The CDR3 has 19 residues. Germline CDR1 and CDR2: KGHDR and SFDVKD. The V segment lost 4 bases and the J segment 0 bases; nucleotides outside the gene matches: 5. Written as DNA, the CDR3 is TGTGCCACCAGTGACTCGGGACTAGCGGGAGGGCGCTCCTACAATGAGCAGTTCTTC. Amino acids: CATSDSGLAGGRSYNEQFF.

The genes are TRBV4-3 and TRBJ2-1, with 8 bases identical to TRBD2. Per the germline V gene, CDR1 is LGHNA and CDR2 is YSLEER. The J segment lost 10 bases and the V segment lost 1 base, leaving 6 bases of the junction unmatched. The CDR3 extends over 14 amino acids. For the CDR3, the DNA is TGCGCCAGCAGCCAAGTGGGACTAGTAGGGGAGCAGTTCTTC. It yields the protein CASSQVGLVGEQFF.

The V and J genes are TRBV7-8 and TRBJ1-4; 9 bases are a match to TRBD1. CDR1 and CDR2 (germline): SGHVS, FQNEAQ. The CDR3 runs to 14 residues. V lost 4 bases and J lost 5; bases outside the gene matches: 2. CDR3 coding DNA: TGTGCCAGCAGCTCACAGGGGGCGAATGAAAAACTGTTTTTT. Amino acid sequence: CASSSQGANEKLFF.

The rearrangement joins TRBV12-3 or TRBV12-4 to TRBJ2-2; D gene unclear. The CDR3 has 12 amino acids. With 2 bases removed from V and 7 bases from J, the gap between germline ends came to 5 bases. CDR3 DNA: TGTGCCAGCAGTTTAATTAACGGGGAGCTGTTTTTT. Amino acid sequence: CASSLINGELFF.

This rearrangement joins TRBV4-3 to TRBJ2-1; 10 positions agree with TRBD2. Germline loops: CDR1 LGHNA, CDR2 YSLEER. With V trimmed by 0 bases and J by 0 bases, 11 bases remained unmatched. The CDR3 covers 20 residues. The CDR3 region is CASSQDSVAGGPSSYNEQFF. DNA for the CDR3: TGCGCCAGCAGCCAAGACTCGGTAGCGGGGGGCCCGAGCTCCTACAATGAGCAGTTCTTC.

V and J are TRBV27 and TRBJ2-7; 10 positions agree with TRBD2. V dropped 6 bases and J dropped 6; count of bases not matched to a gene: 17. CDR3 length equals 17 residues. Per germline, CDR1 MNHEY and CDR2 SMNVEV (reference sequence). The CDR3 nucleotides read TGTGCCAGCAGGAAGCGGGAGGGTTCCCGTTCTTTCGGCGAGCAGTACTTC. Amino acid sequence: CASRKREGSRSFGEQYF.

The V call is TRBV6-1, the J call TRBJ2-7; D gene ambiguous. CDR1 is MNHNS and CDR2 is SASEGT in the germline V gene. CDR3 length equals 18 residues. V was shortened by 0 bases and J by 3 bases, with 21 bases between the two germline ends. CDR3 protein: CASSEAIIFRVGFYEQYF. In nucleotides, the CDR3 is TGTGCCAGCAGTGAAGCGATCATCTTCCGGGTTGGGTTCTACGAGCAGTACTTC.

The chain links TRBV7-2 to TRBJ2-1, with no clear D. Germline V gene lookup returns CDR1 SGHTA and CDR2 FQGNSA. V was trimmed by 1 base and J by 2 bases, leaving 15 bases between them. The CDR3 loop spans 17 amino acids. The CDR3 here is CASSLDFATGPYNEQFF. As DNA, the CDR3 is TGTGCCAGCAGCTTAGATTTCGCGACGGGTCCCTACAATGAGCAGTTCTTC. Drawing the rest from reference TRBV7-2 and TRBJ2-1, the complete variable domain is GAGVSQSPSNKVTEKGKDVELRCDPISGHTALYWYRQSLGQGLEFLIYFQGNSAPDKSGLPSDRFSAERTGGSVSTLTIQRTQQEDSAVYLCASSLDFATGPYNEQFFGPGTRLTVL.

In this sample, this clone is medium-sized. The chain uses TRBV25-1 and TRBJ1-3, with D perhaps TRBD1 (5 bases). V was trimmed by 7 bases and J by 4 bases, leaving 14 bases between them. The germline CDR1 and CDR2 sequences are MGHDK and SYGVNS. This CDR3 has 14 amino acids. The CDR3 nucleotides are TGTGCCAGCATCGGGGGAATTGGAGGAAACACCATATATTTT. This translates into CASIGGIGGNTIYF.

V and J are TRBV5-1 and TRBJ2-7; perhaps TRBD1 as D (5 bases). V was shortened by 0 bases and J by 0 bases, with 10 bases between the two germline ends. Germline CDR1 is SGHRS and CDR2 is YFSETQ. The CDR3 is 15 amino acids. The CDR3 DNA sequence: TGCGCCAGCAGCTTGGGGACACCGAGCTCCTACGAGCAGTACTTC. This codes for CASSLGTPSSYEQYF.

This clone was counted between two and nine times. This chain joins TRBV5-1 and TRBJ1-2; D gene unclear. Germline V gene sequence: CDR1 SGHRS, CDR2 YFSETQ. The CDR3 is 14 amino acids. Trimming took 0 bases from V and 7 from J, leaving 13 bases between them. The CDR3 DNA follows: TGCGCCAGCAGCTTGGAAGGAGGTGTTCCTGGCTACACCTTC. Protein: CASSLEGGVPGYTF.

This rearrangement joins TRBV11-2 to TRBJ1-5; no reliable D call. Trimming took off 5 bases at V and 4 bases at J, with 9 bases between the two ends. Germline V lookup: CDR1 SGHAT, CDR2 FQNNGV. The CDR3 contains 13 residues. The CDR3 reads CASSQDWNQPQHF. The DNA of the CDR3 is TGTGCCAGCAGCCAGGATTGGAATCAGCCCCAGCATTTT.

This rearrangement joins TRBV30 to TRBJ1-5; D call uncertain. Germline CDR1 reads GTSNPN; CDR2 reads SVGIG (reference sequence). The CDR3 is 15 residues long. V was clipped by 2 bases and J by 1 base, with 12 bases between them. The CDR3 sequence: CAWSSPGGSNQPQHF. The CDR3 DNA reads TGTGCCTGGAGTTCGCCCGGAGGGAGCAATCAGCCCCAGCATTTT.

The chain carries TRBV7-3 and TRBJ2-1, with 8 bases lining up with TRBD2. CDR1 SGHTA and CDR2 FQGTGA come from the germline V gene. This CDR3 spans 19 amino acids. V was clipped by 2 bases and J by 2 bases; unmatched bases: 14. CDR3 DNA: TGTGCCAGCAGCTTAGGGAAAGGGAGCGGGAGAACCGCCTACAATGAGCAGTTCTTC. Amino acids: CASSLGKGSGRTAYNEQFF.

The chain employs TRBV27 and TRBJ2-7, with 8 bases fitting TRBD2. The CDR3 runs 16 residues. Trimming removed 6 bases from V and 0 bases from J; junction bases left unmatched: 10. The germline V gene encodes CDR1 MNHEY and CDR2 SMNVEV (reference sequence). CDR3 bases: TGTGCCAGCAGCCAAACACTAGCGGTGAGCTCCTACGAGCAGTACTTC. Its translation is CASSQTLAVSSYEQYF.

The V and J genes are TRBV27 and TRBJ1-1; a weak D match, TRBD1 (5 bases). Germline CDR1 is MNHEY and CDR2 is SMNVEV (reference sequence). This CDR3 region has 14 residues. The germline V and J ends were trimmed by 3 bases and 7 bases, with 15 bases remaining between them. CDR3 bases: TGTGCCAGCAGTTTCGGGCAGGGCAGAAATGAAGCTTTCTTT. Residues: CASSFGQGRNEAFF.

The rearrangement joins TRBV5-1 to TRBJ1-2, with no clear D. The CDR3 length is 12 residues. V was trimmed by 1 base and J by 8 bases, leaving 9 bases between them. The germline gives CDR1 SGHRS, CDR2 YFSETQ. Here the CDR3 reads CASSLYREGYTF. The CDR3 DNA reads as TGCGCCAGCAGCTTGTACCGGGAGGGCTACACCTTC. Using reference TRBV5-1 and TRBJ1-2 for the parts outside the CDR3, the full variable domain is KAGVTQTPRYLIKTRGQQVTLSCSPISGHRSVSWYQQTPGQGLQFLFEYFSETQRNKGNFPGRFSGRQFSNSRSEMNVSTLELGDSALYLCASSLYREGYTFGSGTRLTVV.